The rows below give T cell receptor beta chains drawn from one sample of a study of T cells in Graves' hyperthyroidism and ophthalmopathy. TCRdb used MiXCR to reprocess the multiplex PCR reads, holding one entry per CDR3 protein. The sample has 400,000 or so distinct CDR3 sequences; 13% to 15% are singletons. Source material: blood. These receptor sequences come from a woman aged 60-70 years with Graves' ophthalmopathy. The CDR3 runs from the conserved cysteine through the conserved F or W. The D gene is left open where the match is weak. Size is omitted from some rows. Given values are once, few, many or a class for expanded clones.

clone_size j_call d_call v_call cdr3_aa cdr3_nt
many TRBJ2-1 TRBD2 TRBV19 CASSILGLAGANEQFF TGTGCCAGTAGCATACTCGGGCTAGCGGGTGCAAATGAGCAGTTCTTC
- TRBJ2-1 - TRBV5-6 CASSLKGLAEQFF TGTGCCAGCAGCTTAAAGGGCCTAGCTGAGCAGTTCTTC
few TRBJ1-1 - TRBV4-3 CASSQGSGGNTEAFF TGCGCCAGCAGCCAAGGCTCCGGAGGGAACACTGAAGCTTTCTTT
- TRBJ1-4 TRBD1 TRBV5-1 CASRLLQGAGEKLFF TGCGCCAGCAGGCTGTTACAGGGGGCCGGTGAAAAACTGTTTTTT
few TRBJ2-7 TRBD2 TRBV5-5 CASTPGASGPSSYEQYF TGTGCCAGCACCCCGGGGGCTAGCGGGCCTAGCTCCTACGAGCAGTACTTC
many TRBJ2-3 - TRBV24-1 CATSSASRADTQYF TGTGCCACCAGCTCCGCTAGTCGGGCAGATACGCAGTATTTT
few TRBJ2-3 - TRBV18 CASSPLSETSTDTQYF TGTGCCAGCTCACCCTTATCGGAGACTAGCACAGATACGCAGTATTTT
- TRBJ2-1 - TRBV6-1 CASNQDSSSYNEQFF TGTGCCAGCAACCAGGACTCCAGCTCCTACAATGAGCAGTTCTTC
many TRBJ1-2 - TRBV28 CASSTTGGNYGYTF TGTGCCAGCAGTACGACCGGGGGAAACTATGGCTACACCTTC
- TRBJ2-5 TRBD2 TRBV15 CATSRDPVSGEETQYF TGTGCCACCAGCAGAGACCCCGTTAGCGGGGAAGAGACCCAGTACTTC
many TRBJ2-5 TRBD1 TRBV29-1 CSVEEHGGQGVETQYF TGCAGCGTTGAAGAGCATGGGGGACAGGGTGTAGAGACCCAGTACTTC
many TRBJ2-1 - TRBV2 CASSVVEGPNEQFF TGTGCCAGCAGTGTCGTGGAGGGCCCCAATGAGCAGTTCTTC
- TRBJ1-4 - TRBV12-3/TRBV12-4 CASSLAGLNEKLFF TGTGCCAGCAGTTTAGCGGGGCTAAATGAAAAACTGTTTTTT
few TRBJ2-2 TRBD2 TRBV6-5 CASSYPTSGFGELFF TGTGCCAGCAGTTACCCGACTAGCGGGTTCGGGGAGCTGTTTTTT
- TRBJ2-6 - TRBV20-1 CSVLTEGWGANVLTF TGCAGTGTTCTGACCGAGGGTTGGGGGGCCAACGTCCTGACTTTC
once TRBJ2-1 TRBD2 TRBV5-4 CASSSGGLAGANEQFF TGTGCCAGCAGCTCGGGGGGACTAGCGGGAGCCAATGAGCAGTTCTTC
many TRBJ1-1 - TRBV30 CAWSVLGARNTEAFF TGTGCCTGGAGTGTACTCGGGGCCCGCAACACTGAAGCTTTCTTT
few TRBJ2-3 TRBD2 TRBV27 CASSTRAGTSVADTQYF TGTGCCAGCAGCACAAGAGCAGGGACTAGCGTGGCAGATACGCAGTATTTT
few TRBJ2-7 - TRBV12-3/TRBV12-4 CASSFQDGTYEQYF TGTGCCAGCAGTTTCCAGGACGGGACCTACGAGCAGTACTTC
- TRBJ2-5 TRBD2 TRBV2 CAILAGGLETQYF TGTGCCATCCTAGCGGGAGGATTGGAGACCCAGTACTTC